These 21 T cell receptor beta chains were all obtained from the same sample, sequenced in a study of response to subunit inactivated influenza vaccine. Using its own MiXCR run on the RT-PCR reads, TCRdb lists one record per CDR3 protein. The sample has fewer than 200,000 distinct CDR3 sequences; 7.5% to 10% are singletons. Material: non-naive T cells sorted from PBMCs, obtained on the day of vaccination. The receptors shown here come from a man in his forties or fifties who received an inactivated influenza vaccine.

This clonotype was seen only a few times. The V call is TRBV20-1, the J call TRBJ2-7; 8 bases are shared with TRBD1. With 5 bases clipped from V and 5 bases from J, the junction kept 8 bases outside the gene matches. CDR1 is DFQATT, CDR2 SNEGSKA, per germline (reference sequence). This CDR3 comprises 13 residues. CDR3 residues: CSARRQGSHEQYF. The CDR3 DNA follows: TGCAGTGCTCGGAGACAGGGGAGCCACGAGCAGTACTTC.

The chain employs TRBV11-1 and TRBJ2-2; no clear D gene. Trimming shortened V by 3 bases and J by 6 bases, and 8 bases separated the two germline ends. This CDR3 comprises 13 residues. CDR1 is SGHAT and CDR2 is FQDESV in the germline V gene (reference sequence). CDR3 nucleotides: TGTGCCAGCAGCTTCGTAGCTGCCGGGGAGCTGTTTTTT. Protein sequence: CASSFVAAGELFF.

This clonotype was counted only a few times. The chain uses TRBV28 and TRBJ2-4; D remains ambiguous. Per germline, CDR1 MDHEN and CDR2 SYDVKM. The ends were cut back, 6 bases at V and 0 bases at J, with 15 bases in the middle. CDR3 size: 16 residues. The CDR3 is CASRPDTNLAKNIQYF. DNA for the CDR3: TGTGCCAGCAGACCAGACACCAATCTAGCCAAAAACATTCAGTACTTC.

This clonotype was observed a few times. The chain couples TRBV6-1 to TRBJ2-2, with D uncertain. V gave up 11 bases and J gave up 9 bases, with 7 bases separating them. Germline assignment: CDR1 MNHNS and CDR2 SASEGT. The CDR3 runs 9 residues. The CDR3 bases are TGTGCCTCCCCTAGGGAGCTGTTTTTT. It yields the protein CASPRELFF.

The V and J genes are TRBV29-1 and TRBJ2-1; D gene uncertain. The CDR3 length is 14 residues. V shed 0 bases and J shed 2 bases, with 8 bases lying between them. Germline V gives CDR1 SQVTM, CDR2 ANQGSEA. The CDR3 region has the DNA TGCAGCGTTGAAGATCGCGCGGCCTACAATGAGCAGTTCTTC. Its translation: CSVEDRAAYNEQFF.

The chain is built from TRBV19 and TRBJ2-7, with 7 nucleotides matching TRBD1. The CDR3 sequence is 14 residues long. Germline lookup yields CDR1 LNHDA and CDR2 SQIVND (reference sequence). Germline trimming cut 4 bases from V and 4 bases from J; bases unmatched to any gene: 7. CDR3 in DNA: TGTGCCAGTAGTAGCTCTGTGACAGGGTACGAGCAGTACTTC. Its protein is CASSSSVTGYEQYF. Together with reference TRBV19 and TRBJ2-7, the CDR3 gives the full variable domain: DGGITQSPKYLFRKEGQNVTLSCEQNLNHDAMYWYRQDPGQGLRLIYYSQIVNDFQKGDIAEGYSVSREKKESFPLTVTSAQKNPTAFYLCASSSSVTGYEQYFGPGTRLTVT.

In its sample, this clonotype was seen a few times. The CDR3 sequence is CASSYSGSYEQYF. The CDR3 coding sequence is TGTGCCAGCAGTTACAGTGGCTCCTACGAGCAGTACTTC. This rearrangement joins TRBV6-5 to TRBJ2-7; D is undetermined. The length of the CDR3 is 13 residues. Per the germline V gene, CDR1 is MNHEY and CDR2 is SVGAGI. V was shortened by 2 bases and J by 0 bases, with 5 bases between the two germline ends.

Many counts were recorded for this clonotype. The genes are TRBV4-1 and TRBJ2-3; TRBD2 agrees at 13 bases. The CDR3 has 17 amino acids. Germline CDR1 and CDR2: MGHRA and YSYEKL. The ends lost 3 bases at V and 1 base at J; junction bases unmatched: 4. CDR3 nucleotides: TGCGCCAGCAGCCACATAGGACTAGCGGGGGGCACAGATACGCAGTATTTT. Translation gives CASSHIGLAGGTDTQYF.

The chain uses TRBV7-2 and TRBJ1-2; the match to TRBD1 covers 7 bases. Germline V lookup: CDR1 SGHTA, CDR2 FQGNSA. The V gene end was trimmed by 5 bases and the J gene end by 8 bases; junction bases not matched to a gene: 8. The CDR3 is 13 amino acids. The CDR3 bases are TGTGCCAGCAGCCCGCAGACAGGGATCGGCTACACCTTC. Translated: CASSPQTGIGYTF.

This clonotype was detected only a few times. The rearrangement links TRBV11-1 to TRBJ2-1; D perhaps matches TRBD2 (6 bases). Trimming cost V 4 bases and J 4 bases, with 17 bases left between them. In germline, CDR1 is SGHAT, CDR2 FQDESV (reference sequence). This CDR3 spans 16 amino acids. CDR3: CASSSPRDFTYNEQFF. CDR3 DNA sequence: TGTGCCAGCAGCTCACCCCGGGACTTTACTTACAATGAGCAGTTCTTC. The whole variable domain, filled in from reference TRBV11-1 and TRBJ2-1, reads EAEVAQSPRYKITEKSQAVAFWCDPISGHATLYWYRQILGQGPELLVQFQDESVVDDSQLPKDRFSAERLKGVDSTLKIQPAELGDSAMYLCASSSPRDFTYNEQFFGPGTRLTVL.

At least ten counts were recorded for this clonotype. This rearrangement joins TRBV7-2 to TRBJ2-7, with 7 bases matching TRBD2. The CDR3 extends over 14 amino acids. V gave up 3 bases and J gave up 4 bases; unmatched junction bases: 6. Looked up from germline, CDR1 is SGHTA and CDR2 is FQGNSA. The CDR3 protein is CASSLRASGYEQYF. The CDR3, as DNA: TGTGCCAGCAGCTTGAGGGCTAGCGGATACGAGCAGTACTTC.

The CDR3 coding sequence is TGTGCCAGCAGAAGGACAGTGACTTTGACTGGAAACACCATATATTTT. It codes for CASRRTVTLTGNTIYF. J is TRBJ1-3 and V is TRBV2; weak D call: TRBD1 (6 bases). The CDR3 is made up of 16 amino acids. Trimming removed 6 bases at V and 2 bases at J, with 17 bases between. Germline assignment: CDR1 SNHLY and CDR2 FYNNEI. The variable domain in full, with the rest retrieved from reference TRBV2 and TRBJ1-3, is EPEVTQTPSHQVTQMGQEVILRCVPISNHLYFYWYRQILGQKVEFLVSFYNNEISEKSEIFDDQFSVERPDGSNFTLKIRSTKLEDSAMYFCASRRTVTLTGNTIYFGEGSWLTVV.

This clonotype was observed many times. J is TRBJ2-4 and V is TRBV7-2, with 10 bases aligning to TRBD2. The length of the CDR3 is 14 residues. J was trimmed by 13 bases and V by 5 bases; bases with no gene match: 11. Germline V gives CDR1 SGHTA, CDR2 FQGNSA. CDR3 nucleotide sequence: TGTGCCAGCAGCGTTAGCGGGGGGCCGGGGGAACAGTACTTC. Translated, it gives CASSVSGGPGEQYF.

The V call is TRBV20-1, the J call TRBJ1-6, with 10 nucleotides matching TRBD1. The V gene's germline CDR1 is DFQATT and CDR2 SNEGSKA (reference sequence). V gave up 1 base and J gave up 10 bases; unmatched junction bases: 4. The CDR3 runs 14 residues. The CDR3: CSARATGGGSPLHF. CDR3 DNA: TGCAGTGCTAGAGCGACAGGGGGCGGATCACCCCTCCACTTT.

The rearrangement uses TRBV5-1 and TRBJ1-1, with TRBD1 identical over 7 bases. The CDR3 contains 14 residues. The germline CDR1 and CDR2 sequences are SGHRS and YFSETQ. V lost 1 base to trimming and J lost 5 bases; unmatched junction nucleotides: 5. The CDR3 here is CASSLMGQRTEAFF. In DNA form, the CDR3 reads TGCGCCAGCAGCTTGATGGGACAGAGAACTGAAGCTTTCTTT.

This clonotype was detected a few times. This chain uses TRBV5-4 with TRBJ2-5; 9 bases are a match to TRBD2. Unmatched junction bases numbered 0, after V lost 1 base and J lost 2 bases. Germline V gives CDR1 SGHNT, CDR2 YYREEE (reference sequence). The CDR3 covers 14 residues. CDR3 DNA sequence: TGTGCCAGCAGCTTGACTAGCGGGCAAGAGACCCAGTACTTC. It is translated as CASSLTSGQETQYF.

This clonotype was seen repeatedly, ten times or more. The genes are TRBV20-1 and TRBJ2-2; 10 bases match TRBD2. V shed 5 bases, J shed 5 bases, and the junction held 11 bases outside the gene matches. The CDR3 is 16 residues long. The germline V gene has CDR1 DFQATT and CDR2 SNEGSKA (reference sequence). The CDR3 loop reads CSAHLTSGMRTGELFF. The CDR3 region has the DNA TGCAGTGCTCACCTCACTAGCGGGATGAGGACCGGGGAGCTGTTTTTT.

This clonotype appeared many times. The chain joins TRBV9 to TRBJ2-3; 7 bases are shared with TRBD1. The trim removed 2 bases at V and 0 bases at J, leaving 6 bases unmatched. Germline V gives CDR1 SGDLS, CDR2 YYNGEE. The CDR3 loop spans 16 amino acids. CDR3 nucleotides: TGTGCCAGCAGCGTCGGGACAGACGCTAGCACAGATACGCAGTATTTT. It codes for CASSVGTDASTDTQYF.

There are a few counts of this clonotype. The V and J genes are TRBV11-2 and TRBJ1-2; 7 bases are a match to TRBD1. The germline V gene encodes CDR1 SGHAT and CDR2 FQNNGV. Trimming removed 3 bases from V and 4 bases from J; junction bases left unmatched: 8. The CDR3 sequence is 15 residues long. The CDR3 region has the DNA TGTGCCAGCAGCTTCACCGGGACAGCGTCCTATGGCTACACCTTC. Translated: CASSFTGTASYGYTF.

The chain couples TRBV20-1 to TRBJ1-1; D is perhaps TRBD1 (5 bases). CDR1 DFQATT and CDR2 SNEGSKA come from the germline V gene (reference sequence). The V end lost 6 bases, the J end lost 2 bases, and 13 bases lay between the germline ends. CDR3 size: 13 residues. The CDR3 spells CSATTGGNTEAFF. In DNA form, the CDR3 reads TGCAGTGCAACCACAGGAGGCAACACTGAAGCTTTCTTT.

The chain recombines TRBV20-1 with TRBJ1-1, with 8 bases that match TRBD1. Germline assignment: CDR1 DFQATT and CDR2 SNEGSKA (reference sequence). The J segment lost 1 base and the V segment lost 6 bases, leaving 1 base of the junction unmatched. This CDR3 contains 12 residues. DNA of the CDR3: TGCAGTGCGCAGGGGGCGAACACTGAAGCTTTCTTT. Amino acid sequence: CSAQGANTEAFF.